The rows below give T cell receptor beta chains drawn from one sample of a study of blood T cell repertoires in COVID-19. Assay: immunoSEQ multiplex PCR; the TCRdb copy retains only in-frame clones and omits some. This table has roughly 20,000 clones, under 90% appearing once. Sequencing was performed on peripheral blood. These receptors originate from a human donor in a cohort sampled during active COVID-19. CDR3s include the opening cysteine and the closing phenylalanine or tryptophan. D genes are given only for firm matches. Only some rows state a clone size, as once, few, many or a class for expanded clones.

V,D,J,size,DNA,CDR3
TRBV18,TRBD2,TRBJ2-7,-,TGTGCCAGCTCAATCGGACTAGCGGGGGGAAACTACGAGCAGTACTTC,CASSIGLAGGNYEQYF
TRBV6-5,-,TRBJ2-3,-,TGTGCCAGCAGTTACGGTTTTGAGGGAACAGATACGCAGTATTTT,CASSYGFEGTDTQYF
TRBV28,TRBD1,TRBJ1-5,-,TGTGCCAGCAGTGCCCCAGTTGGGACAGGGGAAAGGCTGGGAATGACTTATAGCAATCAGCCCCAGCATTTT,CASSAPVGTGERLGMTYSNQPQHF
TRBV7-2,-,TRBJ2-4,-,TGTGCCAGCAGCTTACGAGCAGGGCTAGCCAAAAACATTCAGTACTTC,CASSLRAGLAKNIQYF
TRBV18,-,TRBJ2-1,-,TGTGCCAGCTCACCTCCCGCGGGGATTATTTGGAGCTCCTACAATGAGCAGTTCTTC,CASSPPAGIIWSSYNEQFF
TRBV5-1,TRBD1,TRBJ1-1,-,TGCGCCAGCAGCTTATCTGCCGGACAGGGAACCGAAGCTTTCTTT,CASSLSAGQGTEAFF
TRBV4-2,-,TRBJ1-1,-,TGTGCCAGCAGCCAAGATCTCGGGGCGGGGTGGACTGAAGCTTTCTTT,CASSQDLGAGWTEAFF
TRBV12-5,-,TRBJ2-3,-,TGTGCTAGTGGTCCGACAGATACGCAGTATTTT,CASGPTDTQYF
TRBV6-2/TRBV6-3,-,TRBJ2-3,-,TGTGCCAGCAGTTATCGCGGTTCTAGCACAGATACGCAGTATTTT,CASSYRGSSTDTQYF
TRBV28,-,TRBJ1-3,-,TGTGCCAGCACCCCAGGTAGCTCTGGAAACACCATATATTTT,CASTPGSSGNTIYF
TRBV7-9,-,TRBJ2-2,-,TGTGCCAGCAGCGGGGCTACCGGGGAGCTGTTTTTT,CASSGATGELFF
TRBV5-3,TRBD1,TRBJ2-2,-,TGTGCCAGAAGCTTGCTCGAACGGGCGGGACAGGGGGCAATGGACACCGGGGAGCTGTTTTTT,CARSLLERAGQGAMDTGELFF
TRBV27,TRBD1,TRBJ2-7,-,TGTGCCAGCAGTAGAGCCCCGGACAGGGGGCCCTACGAGCAGTACTTC,CASSRAPDRGPYEQYF
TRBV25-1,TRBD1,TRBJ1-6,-,TGTGCCCCAACCGGGACAGGGGGAAATTCACCCCTCCACTTT,CAPTGTGGNSPLHF
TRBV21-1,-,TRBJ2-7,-,TGTGCCAGACGACAGGGTCATACCTCACTCTACGAGCAGTACTTC,CARRQGHTSLYEQYF
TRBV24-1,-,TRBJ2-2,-,TGTGCCACCAGTGGGGGCAGGGCTAACGGGGAGCTGTTTTTT,CATSGGRANGELFF
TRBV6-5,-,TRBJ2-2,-,TGTGCCAGCAGTTACTCAGGAGGTTTTACCACCGGGGAGCTGTTTTTT,CASSYSGGFTTGELFF
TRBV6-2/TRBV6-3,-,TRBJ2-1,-,TGTGCCAGCAGTGATGAGGATGAGCAGTTCTTC,CASSDEDEQFF
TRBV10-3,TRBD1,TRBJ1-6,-,TGTGCCATCAGTGGACAGGGGTTTAATTCACCCCTCCACTTT,CAISGQGFNSPLHF
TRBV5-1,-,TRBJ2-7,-,TGCGCCAGCAGCTTGGTTTCCAAGGGGATAGAGCAGTACTTC,CASSLVSKGIEQYF
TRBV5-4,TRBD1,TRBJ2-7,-,TGTGCCAGCAGTCGACCGGGACAGATGGACTACGAGCAGTACTTC,CASSRPGQMDYEQYF
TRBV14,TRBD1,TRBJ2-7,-,TGTGCCAGCAGCCACGGACAGGGGGCCTACGAGCAGTACTTC,CASSHGQGAYEQYF
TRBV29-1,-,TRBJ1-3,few,TGCAGCGTTGAAAGGCAGGGAGGAAACACCATATATTTT,CSVERQGGNTIYF
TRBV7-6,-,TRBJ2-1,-,TGTGCCAGCAGCCCTGTAACTAGTGGTTACAATGAGCAGTTCTTC,CASSPVTSGYNEQFF
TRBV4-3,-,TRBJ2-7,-,TGCGCCAGCAGCCACGTGCAGGGGTTGATGCGGTACGAGCAGTACTTC,CASSHVQGLMRYEQYF
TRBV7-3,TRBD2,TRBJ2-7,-,TGTGCCAGCAGCTTTGGAACTAGCGGGCCGGGCTCCTACGAGCAGTACTTC,CASSFGTSGPGSYEQYF
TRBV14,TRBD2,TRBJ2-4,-,TGTGCCAGCAGCCAAGGCTGGGTAGCGGGCAAAAACATTCAGTACTTC,CASSQGWVAGKNIQYF
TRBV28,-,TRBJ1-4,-,TGTGCCAGCAGTTCAGGGTCAACTAATGAAAAACTGTTTTTT,CASSSGSTNEKLFF
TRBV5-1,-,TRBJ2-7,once,TGCGCCAGCAGCTTGGATGGAGGGCTCTCCTACGAGCAGTACTTC,CASSLDGGLSYEQYF
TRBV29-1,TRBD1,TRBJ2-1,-,TGCAGCGTCACACAGGGGACGGGTCTGGATGAGCAGTTCTTC,CSVTQGTGLDEQFF
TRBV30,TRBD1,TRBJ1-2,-,TGTGCCTGGAGTGCTGGACAGGGTTGGGGGGGCTACACCTTC,CAWSAGQGWGGYTF
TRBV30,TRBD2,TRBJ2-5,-,TGTGCCTGGAGTACTAGCGGGGGGATGGAGACCCAGTACTTC,CAWSTSGGMETQYF
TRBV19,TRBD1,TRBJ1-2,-,TGTGCCAGTACTCTTGGACAGGTCGGGCATGGCTACACCTTC,CASTLGQVGHGYTF
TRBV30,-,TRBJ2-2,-,TGTGCCTGGAGTGTAAAGCTTGGCGGGGAGCTGTTTTTT,CAWSVKLGGELFF
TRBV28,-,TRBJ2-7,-,TGTGCCAGCAGTTCGACGGCCGGGGGATCCTACGAGCAGTACTTC,CASSSTAGGSYEQYF
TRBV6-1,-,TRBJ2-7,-,TGTGCCAGCAGTGAGATACTAAGGTGGAGCCAAAACGCTGGGCAGTACTTC,CASSEILRWSQNAGQYF
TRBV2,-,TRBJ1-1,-,TGTGCCAGCAGTGAAGATCGGACAGTTGAAGCTTTCTTT,CASSEDRTVEAFF
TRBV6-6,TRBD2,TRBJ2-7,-,TGTGCCAGCAGTCAGTTTAGCGGGGGGTACTCCTACGAGCAGTACTTC,CASSQFSGGYSYEQYF
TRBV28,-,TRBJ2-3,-,TGTGCCAGCTTCGCGGCCCAAGATACGCAGTATTTT,CASFAAQDTQYF
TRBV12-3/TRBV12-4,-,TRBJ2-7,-,TGTGCCAGCAGTACCGGGTTCACGTACGAGCAGTACTTC,CASSTGFTYEQYF
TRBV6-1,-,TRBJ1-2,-,TGTGCCAGCAGTGATTTCGGGGACTGGGGGGACTATGGCTACACCTTC,CASSDFGDWGDYGYTF
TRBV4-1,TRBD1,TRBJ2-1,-,TGCGCCAGCAGCCCGGGACAGGGGATTTCCTACAATGAGCAGTTCTTC,CASSPGQGISYNEQFF